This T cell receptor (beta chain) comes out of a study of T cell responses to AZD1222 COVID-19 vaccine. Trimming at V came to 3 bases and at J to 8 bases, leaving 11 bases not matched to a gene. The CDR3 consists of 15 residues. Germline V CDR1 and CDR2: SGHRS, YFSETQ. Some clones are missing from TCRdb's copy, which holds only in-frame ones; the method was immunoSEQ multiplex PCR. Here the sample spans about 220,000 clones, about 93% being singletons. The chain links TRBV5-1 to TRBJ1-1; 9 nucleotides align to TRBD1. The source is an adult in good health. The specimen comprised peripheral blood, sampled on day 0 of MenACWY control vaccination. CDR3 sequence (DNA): TGCGCCAGCAGCTGGATTGCGACCGGGACAGGGGAAGCTTTCTTT. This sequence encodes CASSWIATGTGEAFF.